These T cell receptor beta chains were read from a single sample in a study of cytomegalovirus exposure and HLA in healthy donors. The method was immunoSEQ multiplex PCR; TCRdb's version includes in-frame clones alone and lacks a portion of them. This sample's clone table lists fewer than 100,000 clones. Sequenced: PBMCs. All receptors come from a man between 45 and 60 years old in good health and CMV-seronegative. Each CDR3 is given with its conserved first and last residue. The D gene is left open where the match is weak.

j_gene: TRBJ2-3
v_gene: TRBV5-4
d_gene: TRBD2
CDR3aa: CASSSALAGGTDTQYF

j_gene: TRBJ1-6
v_gene: TRBV2
d_gene: -
CDR3aa: CASSAQGWDNSPLHF

j_gene: TRBJ2-7
v_gene: TRBV5-5
d_gene: -
CDR3aa: CASSLYGAYEQYF

j_gene: TRBJ2-6
v_gene: TRBV4-2
d_gene: -
CDR3aa: CASSPGQYSGANVLTF

j_gene: TRBJ1-5
v_gene: TRBV4-2
d_gene: -
CDR3aa: CASSQEFGGQPQHF

j_gene: TRBJ2-2
v_gene: TRBV7-9
d_gene: TRBD1
CDR3aa: CASSLSPGQTNTGELFF

j_gene: TRBJ2-7
v_gene: TRBV10-1
d_gene: -
CDR3aa: CASSGGPAYEQYF

j_gene: TRBJ2-7
v_gene: TRBV27
d_gene: TRBD1
CDR3aa: CASSLSGTGWYEQYF

j_gene: TRBJ2-5
v_gene: TRBV5-1
d_gene: TRBD1
CDR3aa: CASSVTGARETQYF

j_gene: TRBJ1-1
v_gene: TRBV5-1
d_gene: -
CDR3aa: CASSLIGRTEAFF

j_gene: TRBJ1-4
v_gene: TRBV4-1
d_gene: -
CDR3aa: CASSQVGLNEKLFF

j_gene: TRBJ2-2
v_gene: TRBV5-4
d_gene: -
CDR3aa: CASSRRGGGELFF

j_gene: TRBJ1-6
v_gene: TRBV5-6
d_gene: -
CDR3aa: CASSSGDALSPLHF

j_gene: TRBJ1-4
v_gene: TRBV29-1
d_gene: TRBD1
CDR3aa: CSVTTGGALEKLFF